This T cell receptor beta chain was obtained from a study of ipilimumab plus nivolumab after autologous stem cell transplantation. Sequenced by immunoSEQ multiplex PCR; TCRdb stores in-frame clones only, minus some. The sample includes around 21,000 clones, 81% of them seen just once. Patients received nivolumab 3 mg/kg at weeks 1, 4, 7, 10, then fortnightly to week 26. This clone was counted only a few times. The clonotype comes from a male donor with diffuse large B-cell lymphoma. This specimen consisted of PBMCs, obtained in a trial of ipilimumab plus nivolumab as post-transplant consolidation.

CDR3 in amino acids: CASSEWYYEQYF. The CDR3, as DNA: TGTGCCAGCAGTGAGTGGTATTACGAGCAGTACTTC. The J gene is TRBJ2-7, the V gene TRBV6-5; D is ambiguous. The CDR3 sequence is 12 residues long. Trimming left V 5 bases short and J 4 bases short, with 9 bases between. CDR1 and CDR2 (germline): MNHEY, SVGAGI.